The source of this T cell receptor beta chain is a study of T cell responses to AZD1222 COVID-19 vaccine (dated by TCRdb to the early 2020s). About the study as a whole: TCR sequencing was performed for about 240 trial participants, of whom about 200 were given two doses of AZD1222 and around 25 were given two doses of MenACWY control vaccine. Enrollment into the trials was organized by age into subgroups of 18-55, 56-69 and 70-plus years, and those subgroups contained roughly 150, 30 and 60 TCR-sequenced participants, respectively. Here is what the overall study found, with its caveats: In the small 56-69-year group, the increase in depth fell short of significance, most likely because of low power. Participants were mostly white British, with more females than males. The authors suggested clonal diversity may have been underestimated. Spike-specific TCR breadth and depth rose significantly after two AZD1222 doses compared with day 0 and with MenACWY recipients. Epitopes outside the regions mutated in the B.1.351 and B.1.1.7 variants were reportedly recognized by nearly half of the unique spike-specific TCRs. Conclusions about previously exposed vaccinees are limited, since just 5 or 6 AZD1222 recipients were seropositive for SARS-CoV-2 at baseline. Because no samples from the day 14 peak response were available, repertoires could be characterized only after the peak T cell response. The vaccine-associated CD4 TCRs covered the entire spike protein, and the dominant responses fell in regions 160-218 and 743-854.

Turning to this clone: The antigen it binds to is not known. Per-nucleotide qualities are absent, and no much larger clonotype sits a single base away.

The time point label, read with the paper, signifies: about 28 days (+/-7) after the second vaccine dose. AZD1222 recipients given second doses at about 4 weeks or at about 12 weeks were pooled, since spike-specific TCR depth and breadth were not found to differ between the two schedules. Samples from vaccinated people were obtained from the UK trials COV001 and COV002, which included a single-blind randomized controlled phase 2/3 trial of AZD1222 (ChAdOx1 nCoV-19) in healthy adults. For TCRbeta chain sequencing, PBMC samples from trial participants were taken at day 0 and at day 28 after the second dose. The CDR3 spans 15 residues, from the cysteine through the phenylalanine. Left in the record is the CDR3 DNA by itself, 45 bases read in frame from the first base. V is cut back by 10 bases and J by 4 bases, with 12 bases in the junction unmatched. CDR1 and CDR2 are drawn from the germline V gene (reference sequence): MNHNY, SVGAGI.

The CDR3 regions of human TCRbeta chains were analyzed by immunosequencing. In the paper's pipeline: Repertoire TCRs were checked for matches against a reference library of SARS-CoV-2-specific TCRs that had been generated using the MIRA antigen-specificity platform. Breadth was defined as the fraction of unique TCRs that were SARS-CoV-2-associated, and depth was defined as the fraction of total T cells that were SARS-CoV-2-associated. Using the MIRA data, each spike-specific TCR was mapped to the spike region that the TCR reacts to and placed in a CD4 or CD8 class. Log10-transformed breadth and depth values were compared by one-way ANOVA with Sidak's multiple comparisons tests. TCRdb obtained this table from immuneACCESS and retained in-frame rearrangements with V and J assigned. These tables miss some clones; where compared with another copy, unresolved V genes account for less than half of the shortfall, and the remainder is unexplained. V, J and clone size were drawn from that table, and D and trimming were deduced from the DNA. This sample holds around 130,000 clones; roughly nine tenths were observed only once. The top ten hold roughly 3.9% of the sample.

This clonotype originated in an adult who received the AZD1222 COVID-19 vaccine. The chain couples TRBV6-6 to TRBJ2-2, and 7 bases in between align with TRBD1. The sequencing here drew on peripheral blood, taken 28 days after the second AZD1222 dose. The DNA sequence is TGTGCCACCTCAAGAACAGGGGCGGCCACCGGGGAGCTGTTTTTT. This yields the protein CATSRTGAATGELFF.